This passage covers 5 T cell receptor beta chains from one sample sequenced in a study of T cell changes during pregnancy in multiple sclerosis. Clones were sequenced by immunoSEQ multiplex PCR, and TCRdb holds only the in-frame ones, with some missing. Counted here are around 63,000 clones, about 91% occurring once; the ten biggest clones make up about 1.5%. Here the sequenced sample was peripheral blood, taken after pregnancy. The receptors stem from a female donor with multiple sclerosis, enrolled in a pregnancy study.

DNA of the CDR3: TGTGCCAGCATCGGGGTTGGTGGAAACACCATATATTTT. The encoded protein is CASIGVGGNTIYF. V gene TRBV28 combines with J gene TRBJ1-3; D is unresolved. Germline V lookup: CDR1 MDHEN, CDR2 SYDVKM. The V end was cut by 7 bases, the J end by 3 bases, with 10 bases between. This CDR3 is 13 amino acids long.

The chain is built from TRBV7-8 and TRBJ2-1, with TRBD2 identical over 8 bases. The CDR3 is 15 amino acids. Trimming at V came to 7 bases and at J to 5 bases, leaving 10 bases not matched to a gene. CDR1 is SGHVS, CDR2 FQNEAQ, per germline. The CDR3 loop is CASTRGGSGDNEQFF. CDR3 DNA sequence: TGTGCCAGCACCCGGGGGGGTAGCGGAGACAATGAGCAGTTCTTC. The variable domain in full, with the rest retrieved from reference TRBV7-8 and TRBJ2-1, is GAGVSQSPRYKVAKRGQDVALRCDPISGHVSLFWYQQALGQGPEFLTYFQNEAQLDKSGLPSDRFFAERPEGSVSTLKIQRTQQEDSAVYLCASTRGGSGDNEQFFGPGTRLTVL.

This chain uses TRBV5-1 with TRBJ2-7; a weak D match, TRBD2 (6 bases). Germline V gives CDR1 SGHRS, CDR2 YFSETQ. The CDR3 runs to 17 residues. Trimming pared 1 base from V and 2 bases from J, leaving 19 bases between. The CDR3 DNA reads TGCGCCAGCAGCTTGAGACGGCCGGGGGAATGGCCCTACGAGCAGTACTTC. This translates into CASSLRRPGEWPYEQYF.

CDR3 residues: CASSPLAGASENTQYF. The CDR3, as DNA: TGTGCCAGCAGCCCCCTAGCGGGAGCCTCAGAGAATACGCAGTATTTT. The chain couples TRBV4-2 to TRBJ2-3; 10 bases are a match to TRBD2. The CDR3 covers 16 residues. Germline CDR1 reads LGHNA; CDR2 reads YNFKEQ. After removal of 4 bases from V and 7 bases from J, the junction contained 11 bases not matched to a gene.

The gene calls are TRBV5-6 and TRBJ2-5, with D unclear. Trimming cost V 3 bases and J 7 bases, with 16 bases left between them. The CDR3 has 14 amino acids. In germline, CDR1 is SGHDT, CDR2 YYEEEE. CDR3 in amino acids: CASSSRVPFGTQYF. DNA for the CDR3: TGTGCCAGCAGCTCCCGGGTACCCTTTGGGACCCAGTACTTC.